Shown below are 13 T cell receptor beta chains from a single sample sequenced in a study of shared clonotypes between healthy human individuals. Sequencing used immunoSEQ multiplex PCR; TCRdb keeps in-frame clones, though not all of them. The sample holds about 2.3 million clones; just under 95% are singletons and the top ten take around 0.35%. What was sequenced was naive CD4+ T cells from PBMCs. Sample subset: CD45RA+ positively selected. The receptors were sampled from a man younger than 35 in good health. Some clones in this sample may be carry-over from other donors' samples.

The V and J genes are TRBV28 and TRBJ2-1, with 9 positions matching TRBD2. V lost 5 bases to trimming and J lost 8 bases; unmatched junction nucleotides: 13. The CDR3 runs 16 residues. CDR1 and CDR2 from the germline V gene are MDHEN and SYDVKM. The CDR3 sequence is CASSPPTSGYGDEQFF. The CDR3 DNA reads TGTGCCAGCAGTCCCCCCACTAGCGGGTATGGCGATGAGCAGTTCTTC.

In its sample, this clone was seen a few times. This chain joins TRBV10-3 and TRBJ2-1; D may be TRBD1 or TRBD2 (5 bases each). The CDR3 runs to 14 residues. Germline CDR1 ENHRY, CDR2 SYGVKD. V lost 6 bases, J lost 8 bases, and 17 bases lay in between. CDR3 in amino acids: CAISGTIFMDEQFF. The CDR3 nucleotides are TGTGCCATCAGCGGGACCATCTTTATGGATGAGCAGTTCTTC.

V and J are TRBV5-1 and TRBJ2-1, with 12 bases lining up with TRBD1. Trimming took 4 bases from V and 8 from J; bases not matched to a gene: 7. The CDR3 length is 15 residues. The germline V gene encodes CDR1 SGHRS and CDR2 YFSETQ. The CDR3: CASSPGQGALDEQFF. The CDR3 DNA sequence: TGCGCCAGCAGCCCGGGACAGGGGGCGCTGGATGAGCAGTTCTTC.

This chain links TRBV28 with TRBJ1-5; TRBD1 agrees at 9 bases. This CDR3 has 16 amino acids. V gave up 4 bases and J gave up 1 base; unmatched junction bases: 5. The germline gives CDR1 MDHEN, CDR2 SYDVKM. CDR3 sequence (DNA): TGTGCCAGCAGTTCTAGGGGGACAGGGAGCAATCAGCCCCAGCATTTT. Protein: CASSSRGTGSNQPQHF.

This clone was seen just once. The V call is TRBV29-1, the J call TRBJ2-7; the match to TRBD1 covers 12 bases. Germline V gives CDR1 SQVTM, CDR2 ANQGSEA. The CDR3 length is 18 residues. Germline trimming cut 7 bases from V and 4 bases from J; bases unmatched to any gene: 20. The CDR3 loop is CSATRGTGGWSVTYEQYF. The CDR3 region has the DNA TGCAGCGCCACGAGAGGGACAGGGGGCTGGAGTGTCACGTACGAGCAGTACTTC.

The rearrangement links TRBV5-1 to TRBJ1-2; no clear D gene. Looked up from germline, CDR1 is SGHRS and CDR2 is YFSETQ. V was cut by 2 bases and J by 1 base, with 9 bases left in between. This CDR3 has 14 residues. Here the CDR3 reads CASSFGPNNYGYTF. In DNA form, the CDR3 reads TGCGCCAGCAGCTTTGGACCGAATAACTATGGCTACACCTTC.

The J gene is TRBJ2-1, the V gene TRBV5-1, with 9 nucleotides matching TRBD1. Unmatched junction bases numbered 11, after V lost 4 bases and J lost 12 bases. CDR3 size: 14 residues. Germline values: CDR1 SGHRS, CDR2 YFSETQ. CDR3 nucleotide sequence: TGCGCCAGCAGCCGACAGGGGGAGGTCCGCGGGCAGTTCTTC. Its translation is CASSRQGEVRGQFF.

CDR3 sequence: CASRKDRVGNQPQHF. For the CDR3, the DNA is TGTGCCAGCAGGAAGGACAGGGTGGGGAATCAGCCCCAGCATTTT. This chain links TRBV27 with TRBJ1-5, with 8 bases lining up with TRBD1. In germline, CDR1 is MNHEY, CDR2 SMNVEV (reference sequence). Losses at the gene ends were 6 bases for V and 4 bases for J; bases not matched to a gene: 8. The CDR3 has 15 residues.

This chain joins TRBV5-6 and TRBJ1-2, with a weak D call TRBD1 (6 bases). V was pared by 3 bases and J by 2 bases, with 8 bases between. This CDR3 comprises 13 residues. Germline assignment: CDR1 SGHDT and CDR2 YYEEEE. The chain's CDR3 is CASSSGANYGYTF. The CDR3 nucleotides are TGTGCCAGCAGCTCAGGGGCCAACTATGGCTACACCTTC. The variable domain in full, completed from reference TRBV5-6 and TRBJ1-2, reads DAGVTQSPTHLIKTRGQQVTLRCSPKSGHDTVSWYQQALGQGPQFIFQYYEEEERQRGNFPDRFSGHQFPNYSSELNVNALLLGDSALYLCASSSGANYGYTFGSGTRLTVV.

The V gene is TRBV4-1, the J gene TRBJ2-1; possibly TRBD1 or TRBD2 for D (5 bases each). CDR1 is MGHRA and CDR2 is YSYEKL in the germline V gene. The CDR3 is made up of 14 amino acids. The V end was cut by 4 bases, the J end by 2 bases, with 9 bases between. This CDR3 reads CASSRDPPYNEQFF. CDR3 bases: TGCGCCAGCAGCCGGGACCCGCCCTACAATGAGCAGTTCTTC.

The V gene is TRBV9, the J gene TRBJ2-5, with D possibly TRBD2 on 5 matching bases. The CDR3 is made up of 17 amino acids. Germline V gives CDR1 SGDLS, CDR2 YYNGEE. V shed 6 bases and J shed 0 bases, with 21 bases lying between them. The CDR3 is CASTRGSAHAYQETQYF. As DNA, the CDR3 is TGTGCCAGCACCCGTGGTAGCGCCCACGCGTACCAAGAGACCCAGTACTTC. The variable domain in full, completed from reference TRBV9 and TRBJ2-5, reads DSGVTQTPKHLITATGQRVTLRCSPRSGDLSVYWYQQSLDQGLQFLIQYYNGEERAKGNILERFSAQQFPDLHSELNLSSLELGDSALYFCASTRGSAHAYQETQYFGPGTRLLVL.

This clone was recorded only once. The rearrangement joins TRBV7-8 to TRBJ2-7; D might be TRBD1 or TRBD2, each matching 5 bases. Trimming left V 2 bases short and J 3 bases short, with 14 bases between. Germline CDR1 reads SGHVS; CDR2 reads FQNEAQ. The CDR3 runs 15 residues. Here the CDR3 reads CASSLKWGWDYEQYF. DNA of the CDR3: TGTGCCAGCAGCTTAAAATGGGGGTGGGACTACGAGCAGTACTTC. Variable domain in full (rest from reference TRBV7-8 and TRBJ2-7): GAGVSQSPRYKVAKRGQDVALRCDPISGHVSLFWYQQALGQGPEFLTYFQNEAQLDKSGLPSDRFFAERPEGSVSTLKIQRTQQEDSAVYLCASSLKWGWDYEQYFGPGTRLTVT.

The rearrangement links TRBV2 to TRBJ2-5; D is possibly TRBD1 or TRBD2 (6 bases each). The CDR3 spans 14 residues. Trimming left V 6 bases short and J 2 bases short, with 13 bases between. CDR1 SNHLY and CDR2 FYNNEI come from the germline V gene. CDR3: CASSPQGGQETQYF. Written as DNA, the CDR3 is TGTGCCAGCAGCCCACAGGGAGGTCAAGAGACCCAGTACTTC.